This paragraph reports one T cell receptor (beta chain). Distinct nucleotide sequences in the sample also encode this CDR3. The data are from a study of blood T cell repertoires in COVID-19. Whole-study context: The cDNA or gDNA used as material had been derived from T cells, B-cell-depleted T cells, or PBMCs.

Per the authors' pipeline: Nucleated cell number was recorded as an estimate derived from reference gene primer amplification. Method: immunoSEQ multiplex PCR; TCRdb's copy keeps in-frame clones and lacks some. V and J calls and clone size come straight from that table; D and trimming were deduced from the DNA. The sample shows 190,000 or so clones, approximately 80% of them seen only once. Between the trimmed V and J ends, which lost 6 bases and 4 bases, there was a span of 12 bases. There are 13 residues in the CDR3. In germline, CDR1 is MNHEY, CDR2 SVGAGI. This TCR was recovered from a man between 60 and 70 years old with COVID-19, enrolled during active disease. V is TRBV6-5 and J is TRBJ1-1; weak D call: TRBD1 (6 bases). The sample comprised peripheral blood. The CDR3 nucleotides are TGTGCCAGCAGCGGAACCAGGGGCACTGAAGCTTTCTTT. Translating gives CASSGTRGTEAFF.